This TCR beta chain is from a study of T-cell reconstitution after alpha-beta-depleted transplantation in children. Study conclusions and caveats: Surviving recipient T cells and thymic progenitors accounted for the high day-60 TCRbeta diversity observed in some patients. One year post-transplant, T-cell counts and diversity were largely derived from T cells produced anew. Several hundred graft clones that had expanded were reportedly the source of alpha-beta T cells about two months after transplant.

Researchers prepared the TCRbeta library using unique molecular identifiers, the study reports. In TCRdb, the PCR reads were re-called with MiXCR into one record per CDR3 protein. This sample has more than 300,000 distinct CDR3 sequences, with roughly 17% found just once. Worth noting for this clonotype: Its antigen is as yet unknown.

Germline-derived CDR1 and CDR2 are LGHNA and YSLEER. The CDR3 sequence is 15 residues long. The V end was cut by 0 bases, the J end by 2 bases, with 8 bases between. Sequenced here: PBMCs, mostly from graft donor cells, sampled 360 days after TCRalphabeta/CD19-depleted stem cell transplant. This TCR derives from a male patient between 2 and 15 years old who had a stem cell transplant for acute lymphoblastic leukemia, so the T cells may come from the graft donor. The rearrangement joins TRBV4-3 to TRBJ2-1; D might be TRBD1 or TRBD2, each matching 5 bases. The CDR3 bases are TGCGCCAGCAGCCAAGACTGGGACCCCTACAATGAGCAGTTCTTC. As protein: CASSQDWDPYNEQFF.